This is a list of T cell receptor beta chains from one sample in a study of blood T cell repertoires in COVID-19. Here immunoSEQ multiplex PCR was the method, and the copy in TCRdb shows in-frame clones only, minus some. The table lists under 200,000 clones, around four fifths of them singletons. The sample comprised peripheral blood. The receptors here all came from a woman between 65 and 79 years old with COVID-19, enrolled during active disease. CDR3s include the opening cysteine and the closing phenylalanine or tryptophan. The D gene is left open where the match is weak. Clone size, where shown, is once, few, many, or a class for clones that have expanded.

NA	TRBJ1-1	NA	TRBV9	TGTGCCAGCAACGAGGTTGGGGCGGCTGAAGCTTTCTTT	CASNEVGAAEAFF
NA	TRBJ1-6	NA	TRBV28	TGTGCCAGCAGTTTGCTAGGGGTCCTCCACTTT	CASSLLGVLHF
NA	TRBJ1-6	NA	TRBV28	TGTGCCAGCAGTTTAAGTCTCGGGGGCCTCCACTTT	CASSLSLGGLHF
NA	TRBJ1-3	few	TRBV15	TGTGCCACCAGCAGAGATCGGGGGGCAGGAGGAAACACCATATATTTT	CATSRDRGAGGNTIYF
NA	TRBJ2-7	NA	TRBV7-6	TGTGCCAGCAGCTTGGGGTGGGGGACAAACTACGAGCAGTACTTC	CASSLGWGTNYEQYF
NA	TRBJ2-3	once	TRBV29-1	TGCAGCGTTGCGGTCAGCGGCACAGATACGCAGTATTTT	CSVAVSGTDTQYF
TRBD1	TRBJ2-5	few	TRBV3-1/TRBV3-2	TGTGCCAGCACCCAATTGGACAGGGGGCATGAGACCCAGTACTTC	CASTQLDRGHETQYF
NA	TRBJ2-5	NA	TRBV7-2	TGTGCCAGCAGCGAACCACGGGGGAGGGAGACCCAGTACTTC	CASSEPRGRETQYF
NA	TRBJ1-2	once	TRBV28	TGTGCCAGCAGTTTCCGGGGGACGGCGTGGGACTACACCTTC	CASSFRGTAWDYTF
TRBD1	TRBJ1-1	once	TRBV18	TGTGCCAGCTCATACGACAGGGGAGGGGTGGGCACTGAAGCTTTCTTT	CASSYDRGGVGTEAFF
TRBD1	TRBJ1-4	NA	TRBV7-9	TGTGCCAGCAGCGAGGGGCAGGGGGACGGTAATGAAAAACTGTTTTTT	CASSEGQGDGNEKLFF
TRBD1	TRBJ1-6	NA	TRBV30	TGTGCCTGGAGTCTTGGGACAGCTAATTCACCCCTCCACTTT	CAWSLGTANSPLHF
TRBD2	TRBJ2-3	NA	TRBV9	TGTGCCAGCAGCGCCCCACTGAGCGGGGGACGCACAGATACGCAGTATTTT	CASSAPLSGGRTDTQYF
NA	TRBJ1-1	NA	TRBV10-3	TGTGCCATCAGTGACCCATATAGGGGGATGAACACTGAAGCTTTCTTT	CAISDPYRGMNTEAFF
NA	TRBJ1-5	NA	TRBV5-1	TGCGCCCGCAGCCGGCCGGGGGGGGATCAGCCCCAGCATTTT	CARSRPGGDQPQHF
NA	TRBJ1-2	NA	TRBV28	TGTGCCAGCAGTTTAGGCGCTATCAGGGGAGGGGGCTACACCTTC	CASSLGAIRGGGYTF
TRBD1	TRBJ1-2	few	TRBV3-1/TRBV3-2	TGTGCCAGCAGCCACCCCGACAGGGTCGGGGTTGGCTACACCTTC	CASSHPDRVGVGYTF
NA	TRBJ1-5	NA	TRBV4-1	TGCGCCAGCAGCCAAGCTGGGGGCGTAAATCAGCCCCAGCATTTT	CASSQAGGVNQPQHF
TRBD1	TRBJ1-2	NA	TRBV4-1	TGCGCCAGCAGCCCCAGGGGGCACTATGGCTACACCTTC	CASSPRGHYGYTF
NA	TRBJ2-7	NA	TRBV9	TGTGCCAGCAGCGTAGCCACAGGCCTTGGGTACGAGCAGTACTTC	CASSVATGLGYEQYF
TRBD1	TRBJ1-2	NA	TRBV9	TGTGCCAGCAGCGTAGAGGGACAGGGGGTATATGGCTACACCTTC	CASSVEGQGVYGYTF
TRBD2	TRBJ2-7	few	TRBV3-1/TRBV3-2	TGTGCCAGCAGGTCTAGCGGGAGAGGGGGCGAGCAGTACTTC	CASRSSGRGGEQYF
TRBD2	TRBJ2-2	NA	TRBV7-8	TGTGCCAGCAGCACACCGCTCCGTGAGACTAGCGGGAGTAGTAGCGGGGAGCTGTTTTTT	CASSTPLRETSGSSSGELFF
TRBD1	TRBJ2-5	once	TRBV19	TGTGCCAGTAGTCTCGGGACAGGGTCTGTAGAGACCCAGTACTTC	CASSLGTGSVETQYF